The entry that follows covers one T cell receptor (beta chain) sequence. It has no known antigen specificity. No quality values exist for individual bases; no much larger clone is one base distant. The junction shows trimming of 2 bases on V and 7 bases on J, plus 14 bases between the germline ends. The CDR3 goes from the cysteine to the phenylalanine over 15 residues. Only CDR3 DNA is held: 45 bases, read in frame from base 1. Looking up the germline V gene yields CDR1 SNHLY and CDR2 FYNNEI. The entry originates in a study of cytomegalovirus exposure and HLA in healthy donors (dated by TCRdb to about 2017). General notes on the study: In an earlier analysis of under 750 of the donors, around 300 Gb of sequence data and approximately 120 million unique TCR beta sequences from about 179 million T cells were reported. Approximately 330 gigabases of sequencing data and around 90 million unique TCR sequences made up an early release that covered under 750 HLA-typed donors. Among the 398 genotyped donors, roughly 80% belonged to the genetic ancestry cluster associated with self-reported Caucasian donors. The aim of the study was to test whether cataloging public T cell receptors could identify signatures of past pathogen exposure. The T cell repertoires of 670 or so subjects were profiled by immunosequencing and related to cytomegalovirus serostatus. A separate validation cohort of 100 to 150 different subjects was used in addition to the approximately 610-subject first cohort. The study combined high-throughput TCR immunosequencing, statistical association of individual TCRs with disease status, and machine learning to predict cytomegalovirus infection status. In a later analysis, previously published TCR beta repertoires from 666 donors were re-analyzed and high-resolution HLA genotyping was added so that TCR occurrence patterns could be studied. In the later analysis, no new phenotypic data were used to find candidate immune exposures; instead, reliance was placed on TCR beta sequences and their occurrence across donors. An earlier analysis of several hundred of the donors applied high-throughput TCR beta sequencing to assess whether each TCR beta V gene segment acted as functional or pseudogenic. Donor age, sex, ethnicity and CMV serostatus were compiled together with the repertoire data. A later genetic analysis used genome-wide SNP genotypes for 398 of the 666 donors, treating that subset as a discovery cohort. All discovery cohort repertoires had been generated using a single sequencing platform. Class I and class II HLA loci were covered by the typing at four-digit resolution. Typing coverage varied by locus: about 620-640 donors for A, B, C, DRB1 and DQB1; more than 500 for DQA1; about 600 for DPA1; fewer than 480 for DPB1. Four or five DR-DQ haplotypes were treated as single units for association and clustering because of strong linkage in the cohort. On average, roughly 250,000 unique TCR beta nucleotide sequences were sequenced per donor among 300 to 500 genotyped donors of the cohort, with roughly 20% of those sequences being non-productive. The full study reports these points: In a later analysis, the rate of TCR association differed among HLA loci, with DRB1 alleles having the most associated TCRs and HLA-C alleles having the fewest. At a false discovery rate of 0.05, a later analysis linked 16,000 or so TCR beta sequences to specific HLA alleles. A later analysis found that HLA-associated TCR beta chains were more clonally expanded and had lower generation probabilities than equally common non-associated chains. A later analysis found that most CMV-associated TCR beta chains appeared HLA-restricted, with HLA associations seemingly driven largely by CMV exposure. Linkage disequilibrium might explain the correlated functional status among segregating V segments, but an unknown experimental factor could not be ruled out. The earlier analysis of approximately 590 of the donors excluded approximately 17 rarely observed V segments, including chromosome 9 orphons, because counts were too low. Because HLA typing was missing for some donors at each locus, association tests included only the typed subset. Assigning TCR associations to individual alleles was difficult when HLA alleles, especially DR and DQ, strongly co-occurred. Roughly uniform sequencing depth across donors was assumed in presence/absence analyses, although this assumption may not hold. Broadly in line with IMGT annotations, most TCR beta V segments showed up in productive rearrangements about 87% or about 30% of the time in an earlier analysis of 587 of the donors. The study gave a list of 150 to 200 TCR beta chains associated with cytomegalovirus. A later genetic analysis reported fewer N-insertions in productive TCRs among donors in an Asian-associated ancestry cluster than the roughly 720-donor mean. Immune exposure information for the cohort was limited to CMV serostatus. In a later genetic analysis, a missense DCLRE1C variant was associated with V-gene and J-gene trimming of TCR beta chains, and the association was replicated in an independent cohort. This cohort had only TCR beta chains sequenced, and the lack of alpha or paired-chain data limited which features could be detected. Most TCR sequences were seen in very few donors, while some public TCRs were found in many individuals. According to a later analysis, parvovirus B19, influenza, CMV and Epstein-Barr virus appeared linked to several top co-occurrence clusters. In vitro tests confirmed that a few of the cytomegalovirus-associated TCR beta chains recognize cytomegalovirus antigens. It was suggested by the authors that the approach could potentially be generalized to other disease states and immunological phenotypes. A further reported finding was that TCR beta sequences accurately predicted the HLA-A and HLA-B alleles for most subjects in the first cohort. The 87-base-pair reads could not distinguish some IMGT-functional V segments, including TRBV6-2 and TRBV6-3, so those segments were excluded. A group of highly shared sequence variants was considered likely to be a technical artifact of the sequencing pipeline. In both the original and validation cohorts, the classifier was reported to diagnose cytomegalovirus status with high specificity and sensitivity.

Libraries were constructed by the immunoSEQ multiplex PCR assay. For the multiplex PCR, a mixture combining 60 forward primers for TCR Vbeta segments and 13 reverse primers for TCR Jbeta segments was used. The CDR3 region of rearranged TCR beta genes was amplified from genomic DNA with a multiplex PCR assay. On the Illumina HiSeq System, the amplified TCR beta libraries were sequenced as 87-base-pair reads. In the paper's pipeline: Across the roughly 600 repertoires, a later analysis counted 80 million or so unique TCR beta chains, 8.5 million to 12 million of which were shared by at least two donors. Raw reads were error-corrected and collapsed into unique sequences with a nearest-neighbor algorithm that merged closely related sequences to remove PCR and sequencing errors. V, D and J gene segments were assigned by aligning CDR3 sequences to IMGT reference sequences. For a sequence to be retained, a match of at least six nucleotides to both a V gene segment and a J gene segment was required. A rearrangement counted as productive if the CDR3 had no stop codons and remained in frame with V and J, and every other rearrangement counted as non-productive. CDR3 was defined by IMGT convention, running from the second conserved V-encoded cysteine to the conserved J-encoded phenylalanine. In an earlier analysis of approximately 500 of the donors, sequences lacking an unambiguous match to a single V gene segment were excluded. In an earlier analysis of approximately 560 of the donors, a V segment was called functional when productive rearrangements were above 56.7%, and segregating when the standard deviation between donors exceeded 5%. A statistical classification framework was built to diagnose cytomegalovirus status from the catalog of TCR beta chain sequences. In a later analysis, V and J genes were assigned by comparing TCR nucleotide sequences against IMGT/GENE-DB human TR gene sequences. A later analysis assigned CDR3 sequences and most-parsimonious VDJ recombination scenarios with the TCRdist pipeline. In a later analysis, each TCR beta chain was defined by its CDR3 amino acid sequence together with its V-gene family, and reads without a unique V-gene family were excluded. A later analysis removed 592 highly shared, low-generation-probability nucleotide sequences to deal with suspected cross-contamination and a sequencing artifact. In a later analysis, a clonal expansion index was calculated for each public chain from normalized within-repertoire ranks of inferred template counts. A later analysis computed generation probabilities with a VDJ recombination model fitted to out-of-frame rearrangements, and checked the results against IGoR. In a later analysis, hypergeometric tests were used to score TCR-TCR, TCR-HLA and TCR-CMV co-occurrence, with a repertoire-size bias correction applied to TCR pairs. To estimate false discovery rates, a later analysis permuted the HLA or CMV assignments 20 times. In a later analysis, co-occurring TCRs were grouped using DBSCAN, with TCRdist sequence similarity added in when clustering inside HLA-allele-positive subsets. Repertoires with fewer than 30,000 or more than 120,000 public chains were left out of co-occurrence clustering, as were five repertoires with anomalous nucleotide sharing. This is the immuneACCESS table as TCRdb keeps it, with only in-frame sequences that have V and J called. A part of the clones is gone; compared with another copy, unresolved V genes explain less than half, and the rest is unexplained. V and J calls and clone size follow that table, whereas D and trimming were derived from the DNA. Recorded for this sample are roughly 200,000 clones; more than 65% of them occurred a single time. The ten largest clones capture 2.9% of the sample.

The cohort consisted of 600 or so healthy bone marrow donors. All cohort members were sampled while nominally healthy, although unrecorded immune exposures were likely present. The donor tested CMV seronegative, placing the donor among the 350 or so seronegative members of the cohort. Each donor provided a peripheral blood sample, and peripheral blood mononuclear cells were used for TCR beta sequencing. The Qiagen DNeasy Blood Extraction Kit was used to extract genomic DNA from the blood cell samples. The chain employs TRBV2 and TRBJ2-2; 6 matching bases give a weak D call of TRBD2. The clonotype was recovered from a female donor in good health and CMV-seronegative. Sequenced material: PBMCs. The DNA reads TGTGCCAGCAGTGAACGACCTAGCGACATCGGGGAGCTGTTTTTT. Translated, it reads CASSERPSDIGELFF.